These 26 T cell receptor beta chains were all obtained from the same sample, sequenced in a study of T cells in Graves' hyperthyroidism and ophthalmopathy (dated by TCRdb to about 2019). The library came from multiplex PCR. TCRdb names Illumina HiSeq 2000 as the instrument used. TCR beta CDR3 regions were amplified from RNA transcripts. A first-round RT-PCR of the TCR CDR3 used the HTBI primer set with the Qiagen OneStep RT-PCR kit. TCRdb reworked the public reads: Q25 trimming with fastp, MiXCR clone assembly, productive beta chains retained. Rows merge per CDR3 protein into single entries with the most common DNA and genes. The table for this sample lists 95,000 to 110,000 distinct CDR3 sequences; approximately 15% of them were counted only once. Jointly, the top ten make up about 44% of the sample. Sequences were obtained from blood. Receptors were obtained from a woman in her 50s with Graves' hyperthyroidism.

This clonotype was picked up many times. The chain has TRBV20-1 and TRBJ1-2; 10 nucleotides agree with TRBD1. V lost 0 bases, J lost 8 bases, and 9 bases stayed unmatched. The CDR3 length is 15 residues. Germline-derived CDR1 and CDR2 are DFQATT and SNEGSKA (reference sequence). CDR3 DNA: TGCAGTGCTAGAGACCAGCTTGACAGGGGGCAGGGCTACACCTTC. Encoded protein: CSARDQLDRGQGYTF.

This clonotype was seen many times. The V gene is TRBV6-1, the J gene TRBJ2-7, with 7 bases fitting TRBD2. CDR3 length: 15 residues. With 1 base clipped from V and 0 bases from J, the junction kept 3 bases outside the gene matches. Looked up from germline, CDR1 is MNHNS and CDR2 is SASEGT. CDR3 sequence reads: CASSEGGGSSYEQYF. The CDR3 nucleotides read TGTGCCAGCAGTGAAGGAGGCGGGAGCTCCTACGAGCAGTACTTC.

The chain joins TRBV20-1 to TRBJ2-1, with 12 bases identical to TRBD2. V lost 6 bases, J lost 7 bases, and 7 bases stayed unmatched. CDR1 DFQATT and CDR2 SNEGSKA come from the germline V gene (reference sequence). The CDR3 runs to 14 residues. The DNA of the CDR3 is TGCAGTGCGGACCCGACTAGCGGGGGAAATGAGCAGTTCTTC. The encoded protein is CSADPTSGGNEQFF.

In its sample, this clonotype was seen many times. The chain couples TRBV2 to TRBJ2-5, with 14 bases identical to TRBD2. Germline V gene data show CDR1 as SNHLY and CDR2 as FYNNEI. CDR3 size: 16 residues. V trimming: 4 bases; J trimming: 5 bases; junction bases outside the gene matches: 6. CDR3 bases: TGTGCCAGCAGTGTGGGGACTAGCGGGAGCAGGGAGACCCAGTACTTC. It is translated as CASSVGTSGSRETQYF.

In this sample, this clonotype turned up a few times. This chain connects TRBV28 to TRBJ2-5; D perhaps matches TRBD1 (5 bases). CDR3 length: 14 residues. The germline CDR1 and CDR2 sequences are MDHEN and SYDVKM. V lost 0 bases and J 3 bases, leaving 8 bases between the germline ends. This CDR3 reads CASSLWKQEETQYF. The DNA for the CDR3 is TGTGCCAGCAGTTTATGGAAACAGGAAGAGACCCAGTACTTC. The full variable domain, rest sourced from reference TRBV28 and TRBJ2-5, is DVKVTQSSRYLVKRTGEKVFLECVQDMDHENMFWYRQDPGLGLRLIYFSYDVKMKEKGDIPEGYSVSREKKERFSLILESASTNQTSMYLCASSLWKQEETQYFGPGTRLLVL.

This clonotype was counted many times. CDR3 bases: TGTGCCAGCAGCCTTTACAGGGGGCCAGGGGCCAACGTCCTGACTTTC. This translates into CASSLYRGPGANVLTF. The J gene is TRBJ2-6, the V gene TRBV7-2; 9 nucleotides match TRBD1. The V gene end was trimmed by 5 bases and the J gene end by 4 bases; junction bases not matched to a gene: 6. This CDR3 has 16 residues. Germline CDR1 and CDR2: SGHTA and FQGNSA.

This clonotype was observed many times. The chain's CDR3 is CASRGTGRGPDTQYF. The CDR3 coding sequence is TGTGCCAGCAGGGGGACGGGCCGGGGTCCAGATACGCAGTATTTT. The chain carries TRBV28 and TRBJ2-3; D is possibly TRBD1 or TRBD2 (5 bases each). V was pared by 6 bases and J by 4 bases, with 17 bases between. Germline V lookup: CDR1 MDHEN, CDR2 SYDVKM. There are 15 residues in the CDR3.

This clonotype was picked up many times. CDR3 residues: CASSQVSLGEQFF. The CDR3 coding sequence is TGTGCCAGCAGCCAGGTTTCGTTAGGTGAGCAGTTCTTC. This chain joins TRBV28 and TRBJ2-1; D gene unclear. V gave up 6 bases and J gave up 9 bases, with 15 bases separating them. This CDR3 spans 13 amino acids. CDR1 is MDHEN and CDR2 is SYDVKM in the germline V gene. Combining the CDR3 with reference TRBV28 and TRBJ2-1 gives the whole variable domain DVKVTQSSRYLVKRTGEKVFLECVQDMDHENMFWYRQDPGLGLRLIYFSYDVKMKEKGDIPEGYSVSREKKERFSLILESASTNQTSMYLCASSQVSLGEQFFGPGTRLTVL.

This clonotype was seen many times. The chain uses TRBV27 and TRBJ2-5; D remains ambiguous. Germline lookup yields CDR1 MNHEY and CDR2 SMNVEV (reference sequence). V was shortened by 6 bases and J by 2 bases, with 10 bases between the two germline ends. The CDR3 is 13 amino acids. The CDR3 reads CASRQRLQETQYF. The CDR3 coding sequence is TGTGCCAGCAGACAAAGGTTACAAGAGACCCAGTACTTC.

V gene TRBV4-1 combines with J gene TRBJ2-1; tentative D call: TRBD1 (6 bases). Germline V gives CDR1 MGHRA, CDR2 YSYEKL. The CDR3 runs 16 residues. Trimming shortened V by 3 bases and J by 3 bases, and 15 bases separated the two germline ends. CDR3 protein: CASSHQQGGGYNEQFF. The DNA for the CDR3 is TGCGCCAGCAGCCACCAACAGGGTGGGGGCTACAATGAGCAGTTCTTC.

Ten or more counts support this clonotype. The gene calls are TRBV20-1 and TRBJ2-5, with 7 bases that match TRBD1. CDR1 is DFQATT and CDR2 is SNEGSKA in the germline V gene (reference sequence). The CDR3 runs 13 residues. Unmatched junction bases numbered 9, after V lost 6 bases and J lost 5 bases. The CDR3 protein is CSAWKTGVETQYF. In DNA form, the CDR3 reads TGCAGTGCCTGGAAAACAGGGGTTGAGACCCAGTACTTC.

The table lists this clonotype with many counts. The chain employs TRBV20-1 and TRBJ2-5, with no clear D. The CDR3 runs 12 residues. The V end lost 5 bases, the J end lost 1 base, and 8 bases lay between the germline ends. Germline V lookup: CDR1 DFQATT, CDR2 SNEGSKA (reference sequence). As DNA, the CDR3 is TGCAGTGCTTCCAGGACCCAAGAGACCCAGTACTTC. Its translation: CSASRTQETQYF.

In nucleotides, the CDR3 is TGTGCCACCCGGCAGGGGAACACTGAAGCTTTCTTT. Its translation is CATRQGNTEAFF. The chain employs TRBV10-3 and TRBJ1-1; D is possibly TRBD1 (5 bases). Germline V lookup: CDR1 ENHRY, CDR2 SYGVKD. The CDR3 is made up of 12 amino acids. Trimming removed 10 bases from V and 1 base from J, with 10 bases in between.

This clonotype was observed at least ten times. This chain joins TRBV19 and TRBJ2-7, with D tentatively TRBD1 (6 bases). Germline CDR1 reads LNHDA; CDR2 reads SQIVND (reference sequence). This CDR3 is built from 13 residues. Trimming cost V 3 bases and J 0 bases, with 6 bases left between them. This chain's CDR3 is CASSMDSSYEQYF. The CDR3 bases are TGTGCCAGTAGTATGGACAGCTCCTACGAGCAGTACTTC. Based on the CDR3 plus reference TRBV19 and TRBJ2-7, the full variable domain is DGGITQSPKYLFRKEGQNVTLSCEQNLNHDAMYWYRQDPGQGLRLIYYSQIVNDFQKGDIAEGYSVSREKKESFPLTVTSAQKNPTAFYLCASSMDSSYEQYFGPGTRLTVT.

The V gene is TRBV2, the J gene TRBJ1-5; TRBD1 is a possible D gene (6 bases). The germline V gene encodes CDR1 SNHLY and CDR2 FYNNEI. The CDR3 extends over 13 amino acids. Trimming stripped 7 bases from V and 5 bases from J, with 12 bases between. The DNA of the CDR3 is TGTGCCAGCAAAAACAGGGTTGATCAGCCCCAGCATTTT. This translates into CASKNRVDQPQHF.

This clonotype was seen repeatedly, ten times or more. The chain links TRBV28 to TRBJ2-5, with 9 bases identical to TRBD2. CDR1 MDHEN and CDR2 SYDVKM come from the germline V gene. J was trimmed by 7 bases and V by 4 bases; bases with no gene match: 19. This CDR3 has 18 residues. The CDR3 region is CASSSHQSAGGPLGTQYF. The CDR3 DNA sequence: TGTGCCAGCAGTTCCCACCAATCAGCGGGAGGACCCCTAGGGACCCAGTACTTC.

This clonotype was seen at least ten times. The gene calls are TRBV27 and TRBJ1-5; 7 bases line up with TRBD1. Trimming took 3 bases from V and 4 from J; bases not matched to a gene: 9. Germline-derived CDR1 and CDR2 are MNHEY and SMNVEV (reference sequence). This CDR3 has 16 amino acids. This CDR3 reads CASSFAWGQRNQPQHF. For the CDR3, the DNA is TGTGCCAGCAGTTTCGCTTGGGGACAGCGGAATCAGCCCCAGCATTTT.

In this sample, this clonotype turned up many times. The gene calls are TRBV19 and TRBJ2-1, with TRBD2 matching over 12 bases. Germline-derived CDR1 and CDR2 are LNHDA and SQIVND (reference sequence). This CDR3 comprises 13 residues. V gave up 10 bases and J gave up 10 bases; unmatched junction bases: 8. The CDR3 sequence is CATRLAGALEQFF. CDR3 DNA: TGTGCCACAAGACTAGCGGGGGCCCTGGAGCAGTTCTTC.

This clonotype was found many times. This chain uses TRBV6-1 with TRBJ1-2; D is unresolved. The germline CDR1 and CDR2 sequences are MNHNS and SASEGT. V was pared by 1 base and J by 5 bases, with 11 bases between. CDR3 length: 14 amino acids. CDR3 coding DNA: TGTGCCAGCAGTGAAGGCCCCGGCCAGTATGGCTACACCTTC. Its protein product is CASSEGPGQYGYTF.

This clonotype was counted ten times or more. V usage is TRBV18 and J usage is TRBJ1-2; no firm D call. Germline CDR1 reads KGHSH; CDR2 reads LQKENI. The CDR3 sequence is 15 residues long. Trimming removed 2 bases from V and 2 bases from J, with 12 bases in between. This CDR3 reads CASSPRSSGNYGYTF. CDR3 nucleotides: TGTGCCAGCTCACCAAGGAGCTCCGGGAACTATGGCTACACCTTC.

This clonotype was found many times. DNA of the CDR3: TGTGCCAGCAGCTGGGGACCTACCTACGAGCAGTACGTC. Amino acid sequence: CASSWGPTYEQYV. The chain couples TRBV11-2 to TRBJ2-7; D is perhaps TRBD1 or TRBD2 (5 bases each). The V end lost 4 bases, the J end lost 2 bases, and 9 bases lay between the germline ends. In germline, CDR1 is SGHAT, CDR2 FQNNGV. The CDR3 totals 13 residues.

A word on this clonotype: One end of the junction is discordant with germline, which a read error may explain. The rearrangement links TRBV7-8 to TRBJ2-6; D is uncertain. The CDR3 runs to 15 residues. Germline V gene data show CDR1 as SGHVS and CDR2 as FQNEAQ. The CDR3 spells CASSSVGGGTNVLTF. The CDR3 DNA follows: TGTGCCAGCAGCTCCGTGGGTGGTGGGACCAACGTCCTGACTTTC.

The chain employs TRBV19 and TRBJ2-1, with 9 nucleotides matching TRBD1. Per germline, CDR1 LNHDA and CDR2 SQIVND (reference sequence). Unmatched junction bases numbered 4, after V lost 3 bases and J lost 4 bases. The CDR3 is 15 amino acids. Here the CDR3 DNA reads TGTGCCAGTAGTATTCGACAGGGGGGATACAATGAGCAGTTCTTC. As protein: CASSIRQGGYNEQFF.

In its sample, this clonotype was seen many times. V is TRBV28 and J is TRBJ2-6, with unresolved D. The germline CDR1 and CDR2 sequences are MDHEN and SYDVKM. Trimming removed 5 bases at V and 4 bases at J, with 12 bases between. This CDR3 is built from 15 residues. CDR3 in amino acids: CASSGRVRGANVLTF. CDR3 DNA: TGTGCCAGCAGTGGAAGAGTTCGAGGGGCCAACGTCCTGACTTTC.

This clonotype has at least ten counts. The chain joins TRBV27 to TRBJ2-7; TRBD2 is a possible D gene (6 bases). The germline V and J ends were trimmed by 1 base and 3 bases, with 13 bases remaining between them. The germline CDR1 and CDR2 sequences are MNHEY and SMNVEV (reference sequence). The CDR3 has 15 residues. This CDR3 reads CASSLWAGKGYEQYF. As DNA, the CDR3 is TGTGCCAGCAGTTTATGGGCGGGAAAGGGCTACGAGCAGTACTTC.

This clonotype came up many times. The CDR3: CATSDLQGDQETQYF. The CDR3 nucleotides read TGTGCCACCAGTGATTTGCAAGGAGACCAAGAGACCCAGTACTTC. V gene TRBV24-1 combines with J gene TRBJ2-5; the D is unclear. Germline V gene lookup returns CDR1 KGHDR and CDR2 SFDVKD. The CDR3 is made up of 15 amino acids. V was cut by 0 bases and J by 0 bases, with 7 bases left in between.